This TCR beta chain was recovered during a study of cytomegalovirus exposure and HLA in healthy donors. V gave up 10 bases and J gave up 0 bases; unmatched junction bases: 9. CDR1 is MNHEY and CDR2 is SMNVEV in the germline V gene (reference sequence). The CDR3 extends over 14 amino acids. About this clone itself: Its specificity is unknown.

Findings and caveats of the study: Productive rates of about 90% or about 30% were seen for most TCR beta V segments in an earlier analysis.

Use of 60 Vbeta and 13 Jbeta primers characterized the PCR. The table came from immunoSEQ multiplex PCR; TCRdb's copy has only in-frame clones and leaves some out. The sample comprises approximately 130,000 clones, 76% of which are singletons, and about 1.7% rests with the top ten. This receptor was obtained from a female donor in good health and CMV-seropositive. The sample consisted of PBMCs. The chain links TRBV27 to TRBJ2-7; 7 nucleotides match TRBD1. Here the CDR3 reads CATRQGLDSYEQYF. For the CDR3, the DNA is TGTGCCACTAGACAGGGATTGGACTCCTACGAGCAGTACTTC.